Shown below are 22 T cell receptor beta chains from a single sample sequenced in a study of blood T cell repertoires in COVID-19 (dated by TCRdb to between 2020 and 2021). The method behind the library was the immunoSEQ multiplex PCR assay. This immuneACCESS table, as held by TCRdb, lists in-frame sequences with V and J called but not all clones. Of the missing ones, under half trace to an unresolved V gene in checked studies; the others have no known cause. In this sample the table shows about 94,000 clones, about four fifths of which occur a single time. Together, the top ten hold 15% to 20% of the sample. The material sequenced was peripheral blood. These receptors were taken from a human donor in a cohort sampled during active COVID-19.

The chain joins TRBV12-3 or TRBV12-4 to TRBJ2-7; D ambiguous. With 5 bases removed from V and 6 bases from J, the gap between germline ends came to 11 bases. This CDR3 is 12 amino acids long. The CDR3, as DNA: TGTGCCAGCAGTGAAAGTCGGAGCGAGCAGTACTTC. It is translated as CASSESRSEQYF.

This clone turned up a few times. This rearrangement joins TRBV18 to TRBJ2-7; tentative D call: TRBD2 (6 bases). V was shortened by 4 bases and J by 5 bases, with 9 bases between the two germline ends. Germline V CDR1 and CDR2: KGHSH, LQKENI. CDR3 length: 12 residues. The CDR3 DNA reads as TGTGCCAGCTCACTGGAGGGGAACGAGCAGTACTTC. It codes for CASSLEGNEQYF. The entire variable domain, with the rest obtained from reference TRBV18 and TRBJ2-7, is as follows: NAGVMQNPRHLVRRRGQEARLRCSPMKGHSHVYWYRQLPEEGLKFMVYLQKENIIDESGMPKERFSAEFPKEGPSILRIQQVVRGDSAAYFCASSLEGNEQYFGPGTRLTVT.

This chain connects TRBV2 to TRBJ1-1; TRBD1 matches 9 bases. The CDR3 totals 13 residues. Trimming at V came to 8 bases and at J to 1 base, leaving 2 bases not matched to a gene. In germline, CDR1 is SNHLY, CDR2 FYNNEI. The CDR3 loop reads CASGGQGNTEAFF. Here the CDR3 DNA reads TGTGCCAGCGGGGGACAGGGGAACACTGAAGCTTTCTTT.

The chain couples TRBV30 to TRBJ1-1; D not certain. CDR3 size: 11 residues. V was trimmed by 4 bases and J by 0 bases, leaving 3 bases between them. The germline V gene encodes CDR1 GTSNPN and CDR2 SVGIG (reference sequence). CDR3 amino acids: CAWTLNTEAFF. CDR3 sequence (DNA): TGTGCCTGGACATTGAACACTGAAGCTTTCTTT.

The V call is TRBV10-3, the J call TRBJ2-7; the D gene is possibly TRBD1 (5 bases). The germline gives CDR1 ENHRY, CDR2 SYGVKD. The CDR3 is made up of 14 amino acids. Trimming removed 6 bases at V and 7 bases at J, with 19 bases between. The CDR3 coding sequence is TGTGCCATCAGGTTACAGGTTTCTTCGCGGGAGCAGTACTTC. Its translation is CAIRLQVSSREQYF.

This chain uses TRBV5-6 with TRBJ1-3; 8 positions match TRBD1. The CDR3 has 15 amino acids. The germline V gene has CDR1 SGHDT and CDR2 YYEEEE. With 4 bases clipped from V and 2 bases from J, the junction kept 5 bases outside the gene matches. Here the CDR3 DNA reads TGTGCCAGCAGCCCAACAGGGGGTCCTGGAAACACCATATATTTT. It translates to CASSPTGGPGNTIYF.

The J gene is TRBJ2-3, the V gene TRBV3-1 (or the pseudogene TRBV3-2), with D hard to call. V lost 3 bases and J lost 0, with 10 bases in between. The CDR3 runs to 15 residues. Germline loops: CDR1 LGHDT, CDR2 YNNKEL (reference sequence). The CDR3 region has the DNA TGTGCCAGCAGCCAGGTCCTGACTAGCACAGATACGCAGTATTTT. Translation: CASSQVLTSTDTQYF.

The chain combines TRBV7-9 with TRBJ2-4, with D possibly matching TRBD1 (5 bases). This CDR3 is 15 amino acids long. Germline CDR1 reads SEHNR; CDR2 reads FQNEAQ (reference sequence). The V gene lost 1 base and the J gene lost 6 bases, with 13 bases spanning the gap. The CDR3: CASSLDVNRGNIQYF. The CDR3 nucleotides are TGTGCCAGCAGCTTAGACGTTAATAGGGGAAACATTCAGTACTTC.

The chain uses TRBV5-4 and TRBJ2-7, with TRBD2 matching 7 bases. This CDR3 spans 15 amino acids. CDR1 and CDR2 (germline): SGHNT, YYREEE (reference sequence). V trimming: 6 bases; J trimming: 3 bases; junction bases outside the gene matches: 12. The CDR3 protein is CASTLGGVGDYEQYF. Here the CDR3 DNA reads TGTGCCAGCACCCTTGGGGGGGTGGGAGACTACGAGCAGTACTTC.

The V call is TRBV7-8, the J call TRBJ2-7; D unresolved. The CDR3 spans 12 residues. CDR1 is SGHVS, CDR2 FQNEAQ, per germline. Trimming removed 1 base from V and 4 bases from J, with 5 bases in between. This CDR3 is CASSLGRYEQYF. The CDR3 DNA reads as TGTGCCAGCAGCTTAGGTCGGTACGAGCAGTACTTC.

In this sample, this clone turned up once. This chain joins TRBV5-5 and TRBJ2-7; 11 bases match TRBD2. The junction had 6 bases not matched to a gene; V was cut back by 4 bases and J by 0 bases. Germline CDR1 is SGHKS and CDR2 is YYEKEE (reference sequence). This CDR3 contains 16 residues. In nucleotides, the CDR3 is TGTGCCAGCAGCCCTCGACTAGCGGGGAGCTCCTACGAGCAGTACTTC. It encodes CASSPRLAGSSYEQYF.

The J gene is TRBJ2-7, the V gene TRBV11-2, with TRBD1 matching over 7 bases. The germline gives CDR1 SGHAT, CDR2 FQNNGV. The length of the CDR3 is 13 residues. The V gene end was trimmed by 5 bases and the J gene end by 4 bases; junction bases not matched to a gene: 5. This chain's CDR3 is CASSVGQPYEQYF. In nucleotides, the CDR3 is TGTGCCAGCAGCGTGGGACAGCCATACGAGCAGTACTTC.

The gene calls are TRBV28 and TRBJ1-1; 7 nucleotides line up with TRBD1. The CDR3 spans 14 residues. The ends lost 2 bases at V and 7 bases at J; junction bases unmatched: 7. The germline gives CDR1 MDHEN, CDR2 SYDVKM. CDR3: CASSLGTELNEAFF. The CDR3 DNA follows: TGTGCCAGCAGTTTAGGGACAGAGCTTAATGAAGCTTTCTTT.

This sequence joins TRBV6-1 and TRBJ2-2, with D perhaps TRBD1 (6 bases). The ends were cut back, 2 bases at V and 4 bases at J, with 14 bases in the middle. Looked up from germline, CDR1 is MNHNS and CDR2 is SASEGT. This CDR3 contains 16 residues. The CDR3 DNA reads TGTGCCAGCAGTGAATACGGCAGGGGCCCCACCGGGGAGCTGTTTTTT. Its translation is CASSEYGRGPTGELFF.

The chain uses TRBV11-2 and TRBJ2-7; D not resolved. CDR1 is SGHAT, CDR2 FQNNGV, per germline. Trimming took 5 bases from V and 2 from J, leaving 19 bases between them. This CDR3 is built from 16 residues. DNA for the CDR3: TGTGCCAGCAGCCCTCGGTCGGGTACAACCACCTACGAGCAGTACTTC. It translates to CASSPRSGTTTYEQYF.

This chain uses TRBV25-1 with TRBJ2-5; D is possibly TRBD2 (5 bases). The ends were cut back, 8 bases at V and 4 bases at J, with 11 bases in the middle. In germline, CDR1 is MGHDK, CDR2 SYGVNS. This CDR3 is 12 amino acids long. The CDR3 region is CASGGSGETQYF. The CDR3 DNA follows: TGTGCCAGCGGCGGGTCGGGAGAGACCCAGTACTTC. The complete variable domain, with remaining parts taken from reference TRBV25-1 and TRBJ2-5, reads EADIYQTPRYLVIGTGKKITLECSQTMGHDKMYWYQQDPGMELHLIHYSYGVNSTEKGDLSSESTVSRIRTEHFPLTLESARPSHTSQYLCASGGSGETQYFGPGTRLLVL.

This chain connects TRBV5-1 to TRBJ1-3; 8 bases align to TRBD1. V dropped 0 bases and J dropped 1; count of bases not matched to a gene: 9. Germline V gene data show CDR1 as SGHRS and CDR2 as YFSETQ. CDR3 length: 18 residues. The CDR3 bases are TGCGCCAGCAGCTTGGTGTCTGGACAGGGAACGTCTGGAAACACCATATATTTT. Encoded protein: CASSLVSGQGTSGNTIYF.

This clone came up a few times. In DNA, the CDR3 is TGTGCCACCAGCGTACACAGGGCGGTGGAAGCTTTCTTT. Encoded protein: CATSVHRAVEAFF. The rearrangement joins TRBV15 to TRBJ1-1; tentative D call: TRBD1 (6 bases). Germline V gives CDR1 LNHNV, CDR2 YYDKDF (reference sequence). Between the trimmed V and J ends, which lost 5 bases and 8 bases, there was a span of 15 bases. The CDR3 spans 13 residues.

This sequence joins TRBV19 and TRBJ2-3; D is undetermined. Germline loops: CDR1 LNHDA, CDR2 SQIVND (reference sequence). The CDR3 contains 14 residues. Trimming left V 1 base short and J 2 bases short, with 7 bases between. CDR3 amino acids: CASSIGAPTDTQYF. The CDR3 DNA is TGTGCCAGTAGTATAGGGGCCCCCACAGATACGCAGTATTTT. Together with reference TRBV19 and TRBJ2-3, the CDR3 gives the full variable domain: DGGITQSPKYLFRKEGQNVTLSCEQNLNHDAMYWYRQDPGQGLRLIYYSQIVNDFQKGDIAEGYSVSREKKESFPLTVTSAQKNPTAFYLCASSIGAPTDTQYFGPGTRLTVL.

The DNA for the CDR3 is TGTGCCAGCAGTACAGTCCGCAATCAGCCCCAGCATTTT. Its protein is CASSTVRNQPQHF. The chain couples TRBV7-8 to TRBJ1-5, with no clear D. Trimming shortened V by 6 bases and J by 2 bases, and 8 bases separated the two germline ends. The CDR3 has 13 amino acids. Per the germline V gene, CDR1 is SGHVS and CDR2 is FQNEAQ.

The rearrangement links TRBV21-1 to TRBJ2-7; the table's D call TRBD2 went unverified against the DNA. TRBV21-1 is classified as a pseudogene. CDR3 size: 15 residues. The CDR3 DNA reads TGTGCCAGCAGCCGACGGACTAGCGGGAGCCCTCGGTGGTACTTC. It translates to CASSRRTSGSPRWYF.

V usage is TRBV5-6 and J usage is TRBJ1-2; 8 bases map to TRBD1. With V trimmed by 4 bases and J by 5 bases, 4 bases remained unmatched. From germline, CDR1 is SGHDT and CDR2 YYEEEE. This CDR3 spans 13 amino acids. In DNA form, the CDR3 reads TGTGCCAGCAGCCCGGACAGGGTTTATGGCTACACCTTC. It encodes CASSPDRVYGYTF.